The clone carrying this TCR beta chain was detected many times. TCRbeta library construction was performed incorporating unique molecular identifiers. A single record per CDR3 protein comes from TCRdb applying MiXCR to the PCR reads. The profile shows about 360,000 distinct CDR3 sequences, about an eighth of them singletons. Germline V gene data show CDR1 as MNHEY and CDR2 as SVGEGT. Trimming shortened V by 7 bases and J by 1 base, and 13 bases separated the two germline ends. The CDR3 sequence is 14 residues long. The data were obtained in a study of T-cell reconstitution after alpha-beta-depleted transplantation in children.

The receptor was isolated from a human donor who donated a stem cell graft to a child with Fanconi anemia. V and J are TRBV6-2 or TRBV6-3 and TRBJ1-1, with D unresolved. Here the sequenced sample was PBMCs, taken from the stem cell graft. The CDR3 here is CASTISSSNTEAFF. In DNA, the CDR3 is TGTGCCAGCACGATCTCAAGTTCGAACACTGAAGCTTTCTTT.